This TCR beta chain was documented in a study of blood T cell repertoires in COVID-19. Study in general: COVID-19 samples from acute and convalescent phases originated in the United States, Italy and Spain. From T cells, B-cell-depleted T cells, or PBMCs came the material, which was cDNA or gDNA.

The CDR3 is 15 amino acids. From germline, CDR1 is SGHDT and CDR2 YYEEEE. The V gene lost 6 bases and the J gene lost 0 bases, with 13 bases spanning the gap. In the original processing: By means of reference gene primer amplification, nucleated cell counts were estimated. Libraries were prepared by immunoSEQ multiplex PCR; TCRdb keeps only in-frame clonotypes and omits some of them. That table gives V, J and clone size, and the DNA gave D and trimming. The sample consists of 110,000 or so clones, more than 60% of them appearing once. Material: peripheral blood. The J gene is TRBJ1-5, the V gene TRBV5-6, with a possible D match to TRBD1 (5 bases). This TCR derives from a man aged 50-59 years with acute or convalescent COVID-19. The CDR3 is CASTRGGYSNQPQHF. The CDR3 DNA reads as TGTGCCAGCACCCGCGGGGGGTATAGCAATCAGCCCCAGCATTTT.